This T cell receptor (beta chain) derives from a study of T cell responses to AZD1222 COVID-19 vaccine. The data were produced by immunoSEQ multiplex PCR, yet TCRdb's version contains in-frame clones alone and is incomplete. The sample lists approximately 120,000 clones; 88% were seen once. Germline CDR1 is KGHDR and CDR2 is SFDVKD. The CDR3 covers 18 residues. V lost 0 bases, J lost 0 bases, and 3 bases stayed unmatched. Worth noting for this clone: Antigen unknown.

Study-wide points: Only after the peak T cell response were repertoires sampled. Receipt of two AZD1222 doses was followed by a rise in Spike-specific TCR breadth and depth. The donor group comprised mostly white British people and more females; the analysis possibly underestimated clonal diversity. Among those given AZD1222, only five or six were seropositive at baseline.

The chain carries TRBV24-1 and TRBJ2-2, with 10 bases that match TRBD1. The sequencing used peripheral blood, collected on day 0 of AZD1222 vaccination. The TCR comes from an adult in good health. CDR3 sequence (DNA): TGTGCCACCAGTGATTTGGACAGGGGGCCAGCGAACACCGGGGAGCTGTTTTTT. Encoded protein: CATSDLDRGPANTGELFF.